This passage covers 18 T cell receptor beta chains from one sample sequenced in a study of blood T cell repertoires in COVID-19. Generated by immunoSEQ multiplex PCR, the TCRdb table keeps only in-frame clones and is missing some. The table shows some 89,000 clones, with around 85% occurring only once. The sequenced material came from peripheral blood. These receptors came from a man aged 65-85 years with acute or convalescent COVID-19.

The chain carries TRBV7-2 and TRBJ2-1; D unresolved. This CDR3 is built from 16 residues. The V gene lost 0 bases and the J gene lost 0 bases, with 9 bases spanning the gap. The germline CDR1 and CDR2 sequences are SGHTA and FQGNSA. The CDR3 sequence is CASSLAFPSSYNEQFF. The CDR3 DNA reads as TGTGCCAGCAGCTTAGCGTTCCCGAGCTCCTACAATGAGCAGTTCTTC.

V is TRBV19 and J is TRBJ2-7; TRBD1 aligns across 7 bases. With V trimmed by 5 bases and J by 7 bases, 11 bases remained unmatched. The CDR3 totals 14 residues. Germline CDR1 LNHDA, CDR2 SQIVND (reference sequence). The DNA of the CDR3 is TGTGCCAGTAGTCCCTATACAGGGGCGAGTGAGCAGTACTTC. Translating gives CASSPYTGASEQYF.

This chain joins TRBV19 and TRBJ2-6; no reliable D call. This CDR3 contains 16 residues. The V gene's germline CDR1 is LNHDA and CDR2 SQIVND (reference sequence). Trimming took off 1 base at V and 2 bases at J, with 9 bases between the two ends. The CDR3 DNA reads TGTGCCAGTAGTATAGCCCGTTTTACTGGGGCCAACGTCCTGACTTTC. Translating gives CASSIARFTGANVLTF.

The V call is TRBV29-1, the J call TRBJ2-3; D perhaps matches TRBD1 (5 bases). The germline V and J ends were trimmed by 3 bases and 6 bases, with 19 bases remaining between them. Per the germline V gene, CDR1 is SQVTM and CDR2 is ANQGSEA. The CDR3 has 15 residues. The CDR3 nucleotides read TGCAGCGTTGAGGGGCCGGTAGCAGGGCGGGATACGCAGTATTTT. Its translation: CSVEGPVAGRDTQYF.

This clone was recorded a few times. CDR3 region: CASSSGGPSGEQYF. The CDR3 nucleotides are TGTGCCAGCAGCTCCGGGGGACCCTCTGGCGAGCAGTACTTC. The rearrangement joins TRBV4-2 to TRBJ2-7; tentative D call: TRBD2 (6 bases). In germline, CDR1 is LGHNA, CDR2 YNFKEQ. The CDR3 length is 14 residues. V lost 5 bases, J lost 6 bases, and 17 bases lay in between.

The chain has TRBV5-1 and TRBJ1-5; no firm D call. Per the germline V gene, CDR1 is SGHRS and CDR2 is YFSETQ. Trimming removed 0 bases at V and 4 bases at J, with 5 bases between. CDR3 length: 13 amino acids. CDR3 DNA sequence: TGCGCCAGCAGCTTGGAACAGAATCAGCCCCAGCATTTT. Translation gives CASSLEQNQPQHF.

This clone appeared a single time. The J gene is TRBJ1-4, the V gene TRBV9; D gene unclear. Germline loops: CDR1 SGDLS, CDR2 YYNGEE. V dropped 4 bases and J dropped 1 base, with 11 bases sitting between them. This CDR3 has 15 residues. CDR3 sequence (DNA): TGTGCCAGCAGCTTCCACTCGGGAACTAATGAAAAACTGTTTTTT. The encoded protein is CASSFHSGTNEKLFF.

There are a few counts of this clone. The rearrangement uses TRBV5-1 and TRBJ2-1; 7 nucleotides match TRBD1. V dropped 4 bases and J dropped 6; count of bases not matched to a gene: 10. This CDR3 spans 15 amino acids. CDR1 and CDR2 (germline): SGHRS, YFSETQ. CDR3 bases: TGCGCCAGCAGCGACAGGGTAAGGGTGGGCAATGAGCAGTTCTTC. Translation: CASSDRVRVGNEQFF.

J is TRBJ2-3 and V is TRBV10-2; 10 bases agree with TRBD2. Germline V CDR1 and CDR2: WSHSY, SAAADI. The length of the CDR3 is 16 residues. The trim removed 3 bases at V and 3 bases at J, leaving 6 bases unmatched. CDR3 loop: CASSDPAGGLTDTQYF. CDR3 in DNA: TGCGCCAGCAGTGACCCAGCGGGGGGGCTTACAGATACGCAGTATTTT.

The DNA for the CDR3 is TGTGCCAGCAGCTTGGGGGGAGCTGGAAACACCATATATTTT. As protein: CASSLGGAGNTIYF. This chain joins TRBV5-4 and TRBJ1-3; D ambiguous. There are 14 residues in the CDR3. CDR1 SGHNT and CDR2 YYREEE come from the germline V gene (reference sequence). Trimming left V 0 bases short and J 2 bases short, with 6 bases between.

The chain has TRBV5-1 and TRBJ2-1; 13 nucleotides agree with TRBD2. The CDR3 has 15 amino acids. The trim removed 4 bases at V and 4 bases at J, leaving 2 bases unmatched. The germline gives CDR1 SGHRS, CDR2 YFSETQ. CDR3 coding DNA: TGCGCCAGCAGCCCGGGACTAGCGGGGTACAATGAGCAGTTCTTC. Protein product: CASSPGLAGYNEQFF.

The CDR3 nucleotides are TGTGCCAGCAGTAAGCGGGGGTTAATCTACGAGCAGTACTTC. Its translation: CASSKRGLIYEQYF. The genes are TRBV3-1 (or the pseudogene TRBV3-2) and TRBJ2-7; the match to TRBD2 covers 8 bases. The trim removed 6 bases at V and 3 bases at J, leaving 7 bases unmatched. This CDR3 region has 14 residues. Germline loops: CDR1 LGHDT, CDR2 YNNKEL (reference sequence).

The chain joins TRBV5-4 to TRBJ2-3; TRBD2 might be the D (6 bases). The CDR3 is 16 residues long. Germline V gives CDR1 SGHNT, CDR2 YYREEE (reference sequence). V was trimmed by 4 bases and J by 4 bases, leaving 19 bases between them. CDR3 nucleotides: TGTGCCAGCAGCCCGGCGAACGTTGGAGGGCCAGATACGCAGTATTTT. It specifies CASSPANVGGPDTQYF.

V usage is TRBV5-1 and J usage is TRBJ1-4, with TRBD1 as a possible D gene (6 bases). Germline CDR1 is SGHRS and CDR2 is YFSETQ. Trimming removed 4 bases at V and 0 bases at J, with 10 bases between. The length of the CDR3 is 15 residues. The CDR3 protein is CASSTTGSTNEKLFF. CDR3 nucleotide sequence: TGCGCCAGCAGCACTACAGGGTCAACTAATGAAAAACTGTTTTTT. The full variable domain, its missing parts supplied by reference TRBV5-1 and TRBJ1-4, is KAGVTQTPRYLIKTRGQQVTLSCSPISGHRSVSWYQQTPGQGLQFLFEYFSETQRNKGNFPGRFSGRQFSNSRSEMNVSTLELGDSALYLCASSTTGSTNEKLFFGSGTQLSVL.

CDR3 in amino acids: CASSYGLAGAEDTQYF. DNA of the CDR3: TGTGCCAGCAGTTATGGACTAGCGGGGGCGGAAGATACGCAGTATTTT. This chain uses TRBV6-5 with TRBJ2-3; TRBD2 agrees at 13 bases. J was trimmed by 5 bases and V by 3 bases; bases with no gene match: 5. The CDR3 covers 16 residues. Germline-derived CDR1 and CDR2 are MNHEY and SVGAGI.

The rearrangement links TRBV5-4 to TRBJ2-2; 8 bases match TRBD1. J was trimmed by 5 bases and V by 1 base; bases with no gene match: 4. This CDR3 has 15 amino acids. Per germline, CDR1 SGHNT and CDR2 YYREEE (reference sequence). The CDR3 here is CASSLLDRDTGELFF. CDR3 in DNA: TGTGCCAGCAGCTTGTTGGACAGGGATACCGGGGAGCTGTTTTTT.

The rearrangement links TRBV6-6 to TRBJ1-5; D is undetermined. This CDR3 region has 13 residues. The germline V gene has CDR1 MNHNY and CDR2 SVGAGI (reference sequence). The ends were cut back, 2 bases at V and 6 bases at J, with 8 bases in the middle. DNA for the CDR3: TGTGCCAGCAGTTACGGCCCTCGTCAGCCCCAGCATTTT. Encoded protein: CASSYGPRQPQHF.

The chain has TRBV28 and TRBJ1-3, with 9 nucleotides matching TRBD1. CDR3 length: 14 amino acids. Germline CDR1 reads MDHEN; CDR2 reads SYDVKM. V dropped 5 bases and J dropped 1; count of bases not matched to a gene: 0. Here the CDR3 reads CASSGTGSGNTIYF. CDR3 DNA sequence: TGTGCCAGCAGTGGGACAGGGTCTGGAAACACCATATATTTT.